One TCR beta chain is described in this entry. Its antigen is not yet known. The input lacks base qualities; no much larger clone sits a single base away. These data come from a study of T cell repertoires in cytomegalovirus infection (dated by TCRdb to the late 2010s). Regarding the complete study: Because public TCR beta signatures pointed to carriage of CMV infection together with the matching HLA type, the HLA type of each donor mattered for the analysis.

Instrument on record: Illumina HiSeq 1500. Using fastp trimming at Q25 and MiXCR clonotype assembly, TCRdb reanalyzed the public sequencing data and kept in-frame beta chains. Every CDR3 protein is listed once, alongside the most common genes and DNA of its rows. The table for this sample lists around 260,000 distinct CDR3 sequences; 25% of them were counted only once. Of the sample, around 13% is held by the ten largest clones. The study at large found these results: In both this cohort and an independent roughly 350-donor cohort, the cumulative frequency of public TCR beta family members distinguished carriers of CMV infection plus the relevant HLA type. The ex vivo response was dominated by HLA-C-restricted CMV-specific TCR beta clonotypes, and the single most frequent clonotype in two of eight donors was supplied by these HLA-C-restricted clonotypes.

Sequencing input: PBMCs. The source of this sequence is a human donor in good health (CMV status not recorded). Some clones in this sample may be carry-over from other donors' samples.

The CDR3 protein is CASIHPGQSFSEQYF. The sequenced DNA: TGTGCCAGCATCCACCCGGGACAGAGTTTTTCCGAGCAGTACTTC. The V gene is TRBV28 and the J gene is TRBJ2-7; a stretch of 7 junction bases matches TRBD1. The CDR3 runs 15 residues from the cysteine to the phenylalanine. The CDR3 DNA has 45 bases and is translated from base 1. At the junction V is shortened by 7 bases and J by 6 bases; bases outside the gene matches: 15. From the germline V gene, CDR1 is MDHEN and CDR2 is SYDVKM.